These 11 T cell receptor beta chains were sequenced from one sample in a study of T cell changes during pregnancy in multiple sclerosis. Assay used: immunoSEQ multiplex PCR; TCRdb lists only in-frame clones, some missing. This sample has 23,000 or so clones, with more than 75% found just once. The material sequenced was CD8+ T cells from peripheral blood mononuclear cells, taken in the first trimester of pregnancy. Receptor source: a female donor in good health, enrolled as a control in a pregnancy study.

The rearrangement joins TRBV20-1 to TRBJ2-7; TRBD1 might be the D (5 bases). Germline values: CDR1 DFQATT, CDR2 SNEGSKA (reference sequence). The V and J ends lost 6 bases and 3 bases respectively, with 9 bases between them. The CDR3 sequence is 11 residues long. In DNA form, the CDR3 reads TGCAGTGCCCCCAGGGACTACGAGCAGTACTTC. Protein product: CSAPRDYEQYF.

This chain uses TRBV6-5 with TRBJ1-1; 11 bases fit TRBD1. Germline CDR1 MNHEY, CDR2 SVGAGI. The CDR3 loop spans 15 amino acids. Unmatched junction bases numbered 5, after V lost 5 bases and J lost 3 bases. CDR3 region: CASSAGTGGYTEAFF. CDR3 sequence (DNA): TGTGCCAGCAGTGCCGGGACAGGGGGGTACACTGAAGCTTTCTTT.

The chain combines TRBV7-9 with TRBJ2-7; D is uncertain. CDR1 is SEHNR and CDR2 is FQNEAQ in the germline V gene (reference sequence). The V and J ends lost 5 bases and 2 bases respectively, with 10 bases between them. This CDR3 region has 13 residues. The CDR3, as DNA: TGTGCCAGCAGCCCCCCCTCGGCCTACGAGCAGTACTTC. This encodes CASSPPSAYEQYF.

The sample holds one count of this clone. The chain employs TRBV5-5 and TRBJ2-3; 7 bases are a match to TRBD1. Unmatched junction bases numbered 7, after V lost 4 bases and J lost 2 bases. The CDR3 sequence is 15 residues long. Germline V gene lookup returns CDR1 SGHKS and CDR2 YYEKEE (reference sequence). CDR3 sequence: CASSPYRGSTDTQYF. CDR3 DNA sequence: TGTGCCAGCAGCCCTTACAGGGGCTCCACAGATACGCAGTATTTT.

This clone was recorded only once. The V gene is TRBV11-2, the J gene TRBJ2-1, with TRBD2 matching 7 bases. The CDR3 has 15 residues. Germline assignment: CDR1 SGHAT and CDR2 FQNNGV. J lost 8 bases, V lost 5 bases, and 12 bases had no gene match. The CDR3 region is CASSHPAGVGYEQFF. CDR3 DNA: TGTGCCAGCAGCCACCCTGCGGGAGTTGGGTATGAGCAGTTCTTC.

The V and J genes are TRBV6-6 and TRBJ1-4; D gene uncertain. Trimming removed 7 bases from V and 2 bases from J, with 8 bases in between. There are 13 residues in the CDR3. Looked up from germline, CDR1 is MNHNY and CDR2 is SVGAGI (reference sequence). CDR3 bases: TGTGCCAGCATTGACGGGACTAATGAAAAACTGTTTTTT. It encodes CASIDGTNEKLFF.

The chain links TRBV27 to TRBJ2-3, with 9 bases matching TRBD2. Germline CDR1 and CDR2: MNHEY and SMNVEV (reference sequence). The ends lost 5 bases at V and 1 base at J; junction bases unmatched: 4. The CDR3 contains 15 residues. The CDR3 is CASSERLAGTDTQYF. The DNA of the CDR3 is TGTGCCAGCAGTGAGAGACTAGCGGGCACAGATACGCAGTATTTT.

This clone was found once. The chain uses TRBV28 and TRBJ2-7; a possible D gene is TRBD1 (6 bases). V dropped 5 bases and J dropped 5 bases, with 13 bases sitting between them. The CDR3 consists of 13 residues. The V gene's germline CDR1 is MDHEN and CDR2 SYDVKM. The CDR3 sequence is CASSTTGYNEQYF. CDR3 nucleotide sequence: TGTGCCAGCAGTACAACAGGGTACAACGAGCAGTACTTC. Full variable domain (remainder filled in from reference TRBV28 and TRBJ2-7): DVKVTQSSRYLVKRTGEKVFLECVQDMDHENMFWYRQDPGLGLRLIYFSYDVKMKEKGDIPEGYSVSREKKERFSLILESASTNQTSMYLCASSTTGYNEQYFGPGTRLTVT.

V and J are TRBV28 and TRBJ2-7, with D perhaps matching TRBD2 (5 bases). Trimming left V 6 bases short and J 1 base short, with 25 bases between. Germline CDR1 and CDR2: MDHEN and SYDVKM. This CDR3 contains 18 residues. CDR3 DNA: TGTGCCAGCAGAACAAGCGACGGAGGCGCGTCCTTTTCCTACGAGCAGTACTTC. It codes for CASRTSDGGASFSYEQYF.

The V call is TRBV9, the J call TRBJ2-7, with D tentatively TRBD2 (7 bases). The CDR3 sequence is 13 residues long. The germline V and J ends were trimmed by 4 bases and 6 bases, with 14 bases remaining between them. Per germline, CDR1 SGDLS and CDR2 YYNGEE. The CDR3 region has the DNA TGTGCCAGCAGCACCGAGGGGGGGGTCGAGCAGTACTTC. As protein: CASSTEGGVEQYF.

The chain combines TRBV5-1 with TRBJ2-3; TRBD2 matches 13 bases. Germline-derived CDR1 and CDR2 are SGHRS and YFSETQ. This CDR3 is built from 15 residues. Trimming cost V 4 bases and J 6 bases; bases outside gene matches: 5. CDR3 sequence reads: CASSGTSGDMDTQYF. The CDR3 coding sequence is TGCGCCAGCAGCGGGACTAGCGGGGATATGGATACGCAGTATTTT.